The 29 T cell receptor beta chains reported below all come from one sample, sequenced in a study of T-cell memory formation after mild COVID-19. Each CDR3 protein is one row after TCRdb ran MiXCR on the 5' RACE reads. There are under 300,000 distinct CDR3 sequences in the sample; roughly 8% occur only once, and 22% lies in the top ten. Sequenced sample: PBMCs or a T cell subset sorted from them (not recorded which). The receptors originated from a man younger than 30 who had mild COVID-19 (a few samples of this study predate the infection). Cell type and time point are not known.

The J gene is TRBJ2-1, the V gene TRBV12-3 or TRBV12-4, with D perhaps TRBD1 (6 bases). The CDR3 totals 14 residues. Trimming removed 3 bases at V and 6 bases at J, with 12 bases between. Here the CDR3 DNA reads TGTGCCAGCAGTTTCGTACAGGGTTTCAATGAGCAGTTCTTC. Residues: CASSFVQGFNEQFF.

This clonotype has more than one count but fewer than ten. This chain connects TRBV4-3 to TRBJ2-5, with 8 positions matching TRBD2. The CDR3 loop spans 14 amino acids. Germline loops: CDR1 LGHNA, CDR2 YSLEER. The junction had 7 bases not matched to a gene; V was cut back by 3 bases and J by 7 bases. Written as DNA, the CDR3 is TGCGCCAGCAGCCAGGGACTAGGGTATACGACCCAGTACTTC. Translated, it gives CASSQGLGYTTQYF.

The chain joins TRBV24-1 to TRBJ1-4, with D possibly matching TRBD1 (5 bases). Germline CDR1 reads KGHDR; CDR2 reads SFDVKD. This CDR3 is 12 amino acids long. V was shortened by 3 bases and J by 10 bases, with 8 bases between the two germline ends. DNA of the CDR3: TGTGCCACCAGTGATACCCAGGGAAAACTGTTTTTT. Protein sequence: CATSDTQGKLFF.

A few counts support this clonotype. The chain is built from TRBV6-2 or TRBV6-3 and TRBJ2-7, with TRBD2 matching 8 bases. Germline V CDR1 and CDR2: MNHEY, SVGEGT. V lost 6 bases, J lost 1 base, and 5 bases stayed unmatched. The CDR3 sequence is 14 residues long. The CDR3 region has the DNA TGTGCCAGCAGCCGGACTAGCAGATCCTACGAGCAGTACGTC. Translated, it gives CASSRTSRSYEQYV.

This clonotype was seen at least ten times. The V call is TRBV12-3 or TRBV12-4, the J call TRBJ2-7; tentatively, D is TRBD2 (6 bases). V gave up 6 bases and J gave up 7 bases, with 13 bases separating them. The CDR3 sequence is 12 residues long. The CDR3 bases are TGTGCCAGCAGCCGGGGGTCTCGTGAGCAGTACGTC. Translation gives CASSRGSREQYV.

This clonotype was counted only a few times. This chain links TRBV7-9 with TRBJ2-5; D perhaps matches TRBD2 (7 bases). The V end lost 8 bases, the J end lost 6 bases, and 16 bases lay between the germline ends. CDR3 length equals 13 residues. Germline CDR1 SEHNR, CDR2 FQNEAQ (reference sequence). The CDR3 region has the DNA TGTGCCAGCGGACTTGGGGGGGCTAAGACCCAGTACTTC. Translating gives CASGLGGAKTQYF.

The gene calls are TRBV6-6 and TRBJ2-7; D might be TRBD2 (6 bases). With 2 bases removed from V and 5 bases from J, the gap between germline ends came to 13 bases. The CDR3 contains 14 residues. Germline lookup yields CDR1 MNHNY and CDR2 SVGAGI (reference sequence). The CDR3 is CASSYTGGANEQYV. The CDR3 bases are TGTGCCAGCAGTTACACTGGCGGGGCGAACGAGCAGTACGTC.

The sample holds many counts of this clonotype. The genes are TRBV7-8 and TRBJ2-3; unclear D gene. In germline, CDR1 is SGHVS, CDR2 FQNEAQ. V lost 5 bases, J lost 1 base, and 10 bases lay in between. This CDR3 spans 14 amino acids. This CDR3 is CASSPGGRTDTQYF. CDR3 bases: TGTGCCAGCAGCCCCGGTGGACGCACAGATACGCAGTATTTT. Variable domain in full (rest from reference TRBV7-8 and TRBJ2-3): GAGVSQSPRYKVAKRGQDVALRCDPISGHVSLFWYQQALGQGPEFLTYFQNEAQLDKSGLPSDRFFAERPEGSVSTLKIQRTQQEDSAVYLCASSPGGRTDTQYFGPGTRLTVL.

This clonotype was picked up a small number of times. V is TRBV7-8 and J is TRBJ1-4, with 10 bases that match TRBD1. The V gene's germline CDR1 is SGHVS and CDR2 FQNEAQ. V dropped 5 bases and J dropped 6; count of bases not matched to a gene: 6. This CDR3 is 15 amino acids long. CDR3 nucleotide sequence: TGTGCCAGCAGCCCAAGACAGGGGGCTCATGAAAAACTGTTTTTT. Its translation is CASSPRQGAHEKLFF.

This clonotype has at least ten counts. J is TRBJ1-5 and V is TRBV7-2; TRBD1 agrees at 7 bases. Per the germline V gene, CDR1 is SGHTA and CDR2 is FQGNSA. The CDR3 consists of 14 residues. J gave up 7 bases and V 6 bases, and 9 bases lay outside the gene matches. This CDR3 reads CASSHDRAGQPQHF. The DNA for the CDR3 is TGTGCCAGCAGTCACGACAGGGCCGGGCAGCCCCAGCATTTT.

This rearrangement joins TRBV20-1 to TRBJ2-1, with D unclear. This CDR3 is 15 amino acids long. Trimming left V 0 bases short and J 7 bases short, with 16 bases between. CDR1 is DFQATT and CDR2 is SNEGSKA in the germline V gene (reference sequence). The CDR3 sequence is CSARDGRRHGNEQFF. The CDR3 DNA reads TGCAGTGCTAGAGACGGACGGCGCCATGGAAATGAGCAGTTCTTC.

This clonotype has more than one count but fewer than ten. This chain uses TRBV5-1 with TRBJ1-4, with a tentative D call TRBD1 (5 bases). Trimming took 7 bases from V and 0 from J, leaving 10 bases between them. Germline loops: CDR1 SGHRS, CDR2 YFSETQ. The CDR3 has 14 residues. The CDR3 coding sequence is TGCGCCAGCGCCCGAGGGGCAACTAATGAAAAACTGTTTTTT. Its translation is CASARGATNEKLFF.

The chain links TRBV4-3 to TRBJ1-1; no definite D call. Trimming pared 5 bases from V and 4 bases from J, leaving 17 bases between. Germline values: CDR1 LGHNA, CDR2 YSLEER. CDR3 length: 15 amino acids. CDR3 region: CASSNRASLGTEAFF. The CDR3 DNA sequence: TGCGCCAGCAGCAACCGGGCCTCTCTTGGCACTGAAGCTTTCTTT.

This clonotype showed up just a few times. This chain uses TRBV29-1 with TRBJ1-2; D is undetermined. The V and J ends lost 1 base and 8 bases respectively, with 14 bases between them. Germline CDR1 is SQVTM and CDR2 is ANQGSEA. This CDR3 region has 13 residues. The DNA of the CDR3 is TGCAGCGTTGAAGTTACCTCGAGGCGGGGCTACACCTTC. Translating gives CSVEVTSRRGYTF.

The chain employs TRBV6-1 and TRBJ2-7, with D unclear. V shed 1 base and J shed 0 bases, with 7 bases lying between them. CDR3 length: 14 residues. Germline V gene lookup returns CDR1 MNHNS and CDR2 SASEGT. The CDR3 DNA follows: TGTGCCAGCAGTGAAGTCCCGGGCTCCTACGAGCAGTACGTC. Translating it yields CASSEVPGSYEQYV.

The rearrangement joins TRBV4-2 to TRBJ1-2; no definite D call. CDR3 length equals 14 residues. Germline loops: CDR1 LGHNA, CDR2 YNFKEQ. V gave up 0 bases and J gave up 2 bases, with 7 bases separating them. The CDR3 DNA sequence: TGTGCCAGCAGCCAAGACAACGGGAACTATGGCTACACCTTC. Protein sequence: CASSQDNGNYGYTF.

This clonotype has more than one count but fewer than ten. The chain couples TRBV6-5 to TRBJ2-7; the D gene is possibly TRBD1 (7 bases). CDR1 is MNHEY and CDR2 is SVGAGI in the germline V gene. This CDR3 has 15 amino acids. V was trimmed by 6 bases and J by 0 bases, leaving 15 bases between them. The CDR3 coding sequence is TGTGCCAGCAGCCCGGGGGACAGCAGCTCCTACGAGCAGTACTTC. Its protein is CASSPGDSSSYEQYF.

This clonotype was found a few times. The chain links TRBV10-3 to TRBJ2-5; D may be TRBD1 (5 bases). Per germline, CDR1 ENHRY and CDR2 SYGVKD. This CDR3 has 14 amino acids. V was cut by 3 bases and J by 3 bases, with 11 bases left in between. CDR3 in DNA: TGTGCCATCAGTGATCCAGGGTTGGAAGAGACCCAGTACTTC. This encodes CAISDPGLEETQYF.

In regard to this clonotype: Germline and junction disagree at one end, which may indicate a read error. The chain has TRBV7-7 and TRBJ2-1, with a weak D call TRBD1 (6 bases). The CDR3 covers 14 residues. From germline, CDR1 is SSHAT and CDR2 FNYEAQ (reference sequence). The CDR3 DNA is TGTGCTAGCAGCTCCGCCGACTCTAGGGGGGAGCAGTTCTTC. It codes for CASSSADSRGEQFF.

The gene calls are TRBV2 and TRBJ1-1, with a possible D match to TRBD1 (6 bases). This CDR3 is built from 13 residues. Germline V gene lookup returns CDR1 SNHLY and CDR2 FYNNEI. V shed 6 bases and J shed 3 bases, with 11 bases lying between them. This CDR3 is CASRQGEDTEAFF. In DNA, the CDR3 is TGTGCCAGCAGACAGGGCGAGGACACTGAAGCTTTCTTT.

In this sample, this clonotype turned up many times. Written as DNA, the CDR3 is TGTGCCAGCAGCGAAAGGCCAGGGGTGGAGACCCAGTACTTC. Translation gives CASSERPGVETQYF. V gene TRBV6-1 combines with J gene TRBJ2-5; TRBD1 might be the D (6 bases). CDR3 length equals 14 residues. Germline V gene sequence: CDR1 MNHNS, CDR2 SASEGT. The V and J ends lost 6 bases and 5 bases respectively, with 16 bases between them.

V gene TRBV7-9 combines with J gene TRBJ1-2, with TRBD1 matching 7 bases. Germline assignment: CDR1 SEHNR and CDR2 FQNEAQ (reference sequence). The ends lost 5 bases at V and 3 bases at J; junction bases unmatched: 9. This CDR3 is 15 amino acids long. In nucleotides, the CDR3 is TGTGCCAGCAGCGAGGGACAGCTCGTTGACTATGGCTACACCTTC. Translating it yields CASSEGQLVDYGYTF.

CDR3 sequence reads: CASVPSNTGELFF. CDR3 DNA: TGCGCCAGCGTGCCTTCGAACACCGGGGAGCTGTTTTTT. V and J are TRBV5-1 and TRBJ2-2; D gene unclear. Trimming removed 7 bases from V and 0 bases from J, with 7 bases in between. Germline V CDR1 and CDR2: SGHRS, YFSETQ. The CDR3 runs 13 residues.

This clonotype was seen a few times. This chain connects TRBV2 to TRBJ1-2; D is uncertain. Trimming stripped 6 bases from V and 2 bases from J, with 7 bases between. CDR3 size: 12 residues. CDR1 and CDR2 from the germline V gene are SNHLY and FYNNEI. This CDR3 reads CASRQSNYGYTF. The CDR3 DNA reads TGTGCCAGCAGACAGTCAAACTATGGCTACACCTTC.

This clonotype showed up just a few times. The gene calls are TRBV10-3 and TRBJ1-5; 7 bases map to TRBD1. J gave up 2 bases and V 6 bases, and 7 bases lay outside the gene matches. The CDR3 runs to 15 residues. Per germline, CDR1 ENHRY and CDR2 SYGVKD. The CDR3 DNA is TGTGCCATCAGCACAGGGGACAATGGCAATCAGCCCCAGCATTTT. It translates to CAISTGDNGNQPQHF.

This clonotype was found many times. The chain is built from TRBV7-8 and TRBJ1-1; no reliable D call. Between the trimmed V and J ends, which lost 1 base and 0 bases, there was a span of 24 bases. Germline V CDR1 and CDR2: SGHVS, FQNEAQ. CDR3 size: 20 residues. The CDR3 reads CASSLGSISWTRLVNTEAFF. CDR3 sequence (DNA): TGTGCCAGCAGCTTAGGCAGTATTTCGTGGACCCGATTAGTGAACACTGAAGCTTTCTTT.

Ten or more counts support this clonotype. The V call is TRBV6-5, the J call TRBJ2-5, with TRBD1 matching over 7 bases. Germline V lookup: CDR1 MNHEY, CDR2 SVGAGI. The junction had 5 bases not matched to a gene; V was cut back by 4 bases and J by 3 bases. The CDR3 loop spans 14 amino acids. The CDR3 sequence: CASSFGQEEETQYF. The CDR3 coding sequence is TGTGCCAGCAGTTTCGGACAGGAAGAAGAGACCCAGTACTTC.

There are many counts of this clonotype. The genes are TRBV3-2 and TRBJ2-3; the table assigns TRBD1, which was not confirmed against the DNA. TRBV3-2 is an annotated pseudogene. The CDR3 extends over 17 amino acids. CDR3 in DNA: TGTGCCAGCAGCCAACACCTCGGGACAGGGGGAGCCGATACGCAGTATTTT. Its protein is CASSQHLGTGGADTQYF.

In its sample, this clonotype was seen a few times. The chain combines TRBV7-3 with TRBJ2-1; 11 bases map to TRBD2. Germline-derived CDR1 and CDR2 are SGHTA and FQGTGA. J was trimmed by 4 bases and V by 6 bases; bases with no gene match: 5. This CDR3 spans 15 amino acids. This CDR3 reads CASRIAGGPYNEQFF. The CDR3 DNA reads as TGTGCCAGCAGGATAGCGGGGGGGCCTTACAATGAGCAGTTCTTC.